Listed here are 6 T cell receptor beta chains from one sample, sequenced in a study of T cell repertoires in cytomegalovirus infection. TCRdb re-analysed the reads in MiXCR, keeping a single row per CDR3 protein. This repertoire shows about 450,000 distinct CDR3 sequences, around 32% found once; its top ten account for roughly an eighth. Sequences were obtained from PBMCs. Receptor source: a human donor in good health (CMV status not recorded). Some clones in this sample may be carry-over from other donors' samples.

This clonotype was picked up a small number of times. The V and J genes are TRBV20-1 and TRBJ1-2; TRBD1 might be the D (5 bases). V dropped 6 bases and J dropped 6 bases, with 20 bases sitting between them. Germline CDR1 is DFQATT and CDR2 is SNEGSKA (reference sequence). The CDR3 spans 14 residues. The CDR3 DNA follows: TGCAGTGCACCCAAACCCGGGACTTTCAATGGCTACACCTTC. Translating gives CSAPKPGTFNGYTF.

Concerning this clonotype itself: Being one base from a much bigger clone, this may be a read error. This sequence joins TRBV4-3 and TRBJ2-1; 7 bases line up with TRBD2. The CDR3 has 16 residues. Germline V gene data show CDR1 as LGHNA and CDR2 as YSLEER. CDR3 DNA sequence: TGCGCCAGCAGCCAAGAGCCTAGCGGCACCTACAATGAGCAGTTATTC. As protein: CASSQEPSGTYNEQLF.

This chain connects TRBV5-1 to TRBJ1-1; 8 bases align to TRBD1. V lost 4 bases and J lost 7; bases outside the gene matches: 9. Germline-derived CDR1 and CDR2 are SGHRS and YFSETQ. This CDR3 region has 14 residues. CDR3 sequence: CASSEPGTGLEAFF. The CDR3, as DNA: TGCGCCAGCAGCGAACCCGGGACAGGCCTTGAAGCTTTCTTT.

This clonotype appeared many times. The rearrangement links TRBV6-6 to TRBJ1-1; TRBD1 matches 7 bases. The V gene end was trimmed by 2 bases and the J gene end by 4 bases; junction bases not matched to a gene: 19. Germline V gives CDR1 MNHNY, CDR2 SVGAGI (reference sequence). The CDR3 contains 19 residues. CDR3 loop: CASSYLPSLRIGGSTEAFF. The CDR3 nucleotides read TGTGCCAGCAGTTACCTTCCGAGTTTGCGCATAGGGGGCTCCACTGAAGCTTTCTTT.

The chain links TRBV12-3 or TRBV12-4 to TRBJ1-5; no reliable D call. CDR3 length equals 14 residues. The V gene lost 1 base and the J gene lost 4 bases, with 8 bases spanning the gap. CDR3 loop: CASSLVGFNQPQHF. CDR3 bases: TGTGCCAGCAGTTTAGTGGGTTTTAATCAGCCCCAGCATTTT.

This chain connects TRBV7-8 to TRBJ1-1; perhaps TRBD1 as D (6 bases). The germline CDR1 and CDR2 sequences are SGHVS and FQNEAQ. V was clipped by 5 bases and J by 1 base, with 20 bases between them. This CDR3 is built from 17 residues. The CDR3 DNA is TGTGCCAGCAGCACACCCTTAATAGGACAGACGAACACTGAAGCTTTCTTT. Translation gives CASSTPLIGQTNTEAFF.